The 24 T cell receptor beta chains below come from one sample, sequenced in a study of T-cell reconstitution after alpha-beta-depleted transplantation in children. A library of TCRbeta sequences, prepared with unique molecular identifiers, was generated. TCRdb passed the PCR reads through MiXCR, listing each CDR3 protein once. This table holds hundreds of thousands of distinct CDR3 sequences, around a third found once. The sample here was PBMCs from the stem cell graft donor, taken from the stem cell graft. The source of these receptors is a human donor who donated a stem cell graft to a child with aplastic anemia.

In this sample, this clonotype turned up many times. The rearrangement uses TRBV20-1 and TRBJ2-1, with a weak D call TRBD2 (6 bases). The germline gives CDR1 DFQATT, CDR2 SNEGSKA (reference sequence). The CDR3 covers 14 residues. V dropped 3 bases and J dropped 7 bases, with 16 bases sitting between them. This chain's CDR3 is CSASGVAAGNEQFF. DNA of the CDR3: TGCAGTGCTAGTGGGGTAGCGGCGGGGAATGAGCAGTTCTTC.

The sample holds a few counts of this clonotype. The chain combines TRBV29-1 with TRBJ1-1; D is undetermined. Trimming stripped 7 bases from V and 11 bases from J, with 20 bases between. Looked up from germline, CDR1 is SQVTM and CDR2 is ANQGSEA. CDR3 size: 12 residues. The CDR3 loop reads CSAAQASGLAFF. The CDR3 region has the DNA TGCAGCGCGGCTCAGGCTAGCGGCCTGGCTTTCTTT.

The CDR3 region is CASSSIRAGTGEVNEQFF. The DNA of the CDR3 is TGTGCCAGCAGCTCAATTAGGGCCGGGACAGGGGAGGTCAATGAGCAGTTCTTC. This chain connects TRBV7-6 to TRBJ2-1; TRBD1 aligns across 10 bases. There are 18 residues in the CDR3. The germline CDR1 and CDR2 sequences are SGHVS and FNYEAQ. Losses at the gene ends were 4 bases for V and 6 bases for J; bases not matched to a gene: 15.

The CDR3, as DNA: TGTGCCAGCAGCTCCTCGGGACAGCCCACAGATACGCAGTATTTT. Its translation: CASSSSGQPTDTQYF. This chain links TRBV7-2 with TRBJ2-3; 7 nucleotides line up with TRBD1. The V gene end was trimmed by 4 bases and the J gene end by 2 bases; junction bases not matched to a gene: 6. CDR3 length: 15 amino acids. Germline V gene data show CDR1 as SGHTA and CDR2 as FQGNSA. The full variable domain, rest sourced from reference TRBV7-2 and TRBJ2-3, is GAGVSQSPSNKVTEKGKDVELRCDPISGHTALYWYRQSLGQGLEFLIYFQGNSAPDKSGLPSDRFSAERTGGSVSTLTIQRTQQEDSAVYLCASSSSGQPTDTQYFGPGTRLTVL.

This chain uses TRBV27 with TRBJ1-5; 8 bases map to TRBD1. Unmatched junction bases numbered 18, after V lost 5 bases and J lost 3 bases. This CDR3 is 19 amino acids long. Germline loops: CDR1 MNHEY, CDR2 SMNVEV (reference sequence). CDR3 DNA sequence: TGTGCCAGCAGTCCTCTTGCCCTCGTGCGGGACAGGCACAATCAGCCCCAGCATTTT. Protein sequence: CASSPLALVRDRHNQPQHF.

At least ten counts were recorded for this clonotype. The chain combines TRBV4-3 with TRBJ2-3, with 8 bases aligning to TRBD2. Germline CDR1 reads LGHNA; CDR2 reads YSLEER. The V gene end was trimmed by 1 base and the J gene end by 4 bases; junction bases not matched to a gene: 4. The CDR3 is made up of 15 amino acids. The CDR3 region is CASSQAGGPSDTQYF. The CDR3 DNA reads TGCGCCAGCAGCCAAGCGGGAGGGCCATCAGATACGCAGTATTTT.

This clonotype was recorded only once. The chain links TRBV6-2 or TRBV6-3 to TRBJ2-1; 11 bases align to TRBD2. The CDR3 covers 15 residues. V lost 7 bases, J lost 7 bases, and 9 bases stayed unmatched. The germline gives CDR1 MNHEY, CDR2 SVGEGT. CDR3 amino acids: CASKDLASGRNEQFF. DNA for the CDR3: TGTGCCAGCAAAGATCTGGCTAGCGGGAGGAATGAGCAGTTCTTC.

This clonotype was seen only a few times. This chain links TRBV12-3 or TRBV12-4 with TRBJ2-1, with D maybe TRBD2 (6 bases). The length of the CDR3 is 15 residues. V gave up 3 bases and J gave up 1 base, with 10 bases separating them. The CDR3 reads CASSFISGSYNEQFF. The CDR3 coding sequence is TGTGCCAGCAGTTTTATTAGCGGATCCTACAATGAGCAGTTCTTC.

This clonotype was seen a handful of times. The V gene is TRBV29-1, the J gene TRBJ2-2; possibly TRBD1 or TRBD2 for D (6 bases each). CDR3 length: 14 residues. V was pared by 6 bases and J by 6 bases, with 17 bases between. Per germline, CDR1 SQVTM and CDR2 ANQGSEA. The CDR3 loop reads CSVANSRGAGELFF. The CDR3, as DNA: TGCAGCGTGGCCAATTCGAGGGGGGCCGGGGAGCTGTTTTTT.

In DNA, the CDR3 is TGCGCCAGCAGCGACGGGGGCATAGCCAAAAACATTCAGTACTTC. This codes for CASSDGGIAKNIQYF. V usage is TRBV5-1 and J usage is TRBJ2-4, with D possibly called TRBD1 or TRBD2 (6 bases each). The V and J ends lost 4 bases and 0 bases respectively, with 11 bases between them. Germline V gives CDR1 SGHRS, CDR2 YFSETQ. The CDR3 consists of 15 residues. Full variable domain (rest looked up from reference TRBV5-1 and TRBJ2-4): KAGVTQTPRYLIKTRGQQVTLSCSPISGHRSVSWYQQTPGQGLQFLFEYFSETQRNKGNFPGRFSGRQFSNSRSEMNVSTLELGDSALYLCASSDGGIAKNIQYFGAGTRLSVL.

This clonotype was seen a few times. This sequence joins TRBV29-1 and TRBJ2-7; D unresolved. This CDR3 spans 12 amino acids. V lost 4 bases and J 7 bases, leaving 14 bases between the germline ends. Germline lookup yields CDR1 SQVTM and CDR2 ANQGSEA. Here the CDR3 reads CSVGLPGMEQYF. Written as DNA, the CDR3 is TGCAGCGTTGGACTCCCGGGTATGGAGCAGTACTTC.

The chain carries TRBV6-1 and TRBJ1-5; TRBD1 aligns across 8 bases. CDR1 is MNHNS, CDR2 SASEGT, per germline. CDR3 length: 15 residues. V was clipped by 6 bases and J by 7 bases; unmatched bases: 11. CDR3 bases: TGTGCCAGCAGCCTATCGGACAGGGCGGCCCAGCCCCAGCATTTT. Amino acid sequence: CASSLSDRAAQPQHF.

V is TRBV5-5 and J is TRBJ1-4; D unclear. V was clipped by 3 bases and J by 0 bases, with 9 bases between them. The germline CDR1 and CDR2 sequences are SGHKS and YYEKEE (reference sequence). CDR3 size: 15 residues. CDR3 bases: TGTGCCAGCAGCTCCGGGCCTTCAACTAATGAAAAACTGTTTTTT. Encoded protein: CASSSGPSTNEKLFF. The variable domain in full, with the rest retrieved from reference TRBV5-5 and TRBJ1-4, is DAGVTQSPTHLIKTRGQQVTLRCSPISGHKSVSWYQQVLGQGPQFIFQYYEKEERGRGNFPDRFSARQFPNYSSELNVNALLLGDSALYLCASSSGPSTNEKLFFGSGTQLSVL.

CDR3 coding DNA: TGTGCCAGCAGTTGGGCTAGCGGGAGGGAGGATACGCAGTATTTT. It specifies CASSWASGREDTQYF. The chain carries TRBV28 and TRBJ2-3, with 12 bases fitting TRBD2. The CDR3 has 15 amino acids. Trimming cost V 4 bases and J 6 bases; bases outside gene matches: 5. Germline assignment: CDR1 MDHEN and CDR2 SYDVKM.

V usage is TRBV28 and J usage is TRBJ2-3, with TRBD1 as a possible D gene (6 bases). This CDR3 is 15 amino acids long. V was trimmed by 5 bases and J by 2 bases, leaving 14 bases between them. The germline V gene has CDR1 MDHEN and CDR2 SYDVKM. The CDR3 loop is CASSVGTTNTDTQYF. CDR3 DNA: TGTGCCAGCAGTGTCGGGACAACCAACACAGATACGCAGTATTTT.

V and J are TRBV7-8 and TRBJ1-5; TRBD1 aligns across 9 bases. From germline, CDR1 is SGHVS and CDR2 FQNEAQ. V was pared by 1 base and J by 5 bases, with 12 bases of the junction left unmatched. The CDR3 runs 18 residues. This CDR3 reads CASSLVWTGVIADQPQHF. CDR3 nucleotide sequence: TGTGCCAGCAGCTTAGTTTGGACAGGGGTAATAGCGGATCAGCCCCAGCATTTT.

This sequence joins TRBV11-3 and TRBJ1-1, with D possibly being TRBD1 (5 bases). Germline CDR1 is SGHNT and CDR2 is YENEEA. V lost 5 bases and J lost 1, with 11 bases in between. The CDR3 is 14 residues long. The CDR3 DNA follows: TGTGCCAGCAGCCCAAGGACACAGAACACTGAAGCTTTCTTT. This encodes CASSPRTQNTEAFF.

The rearrangement joins TRBV24-1 to TRBJ2-1; possibly TRBD2 for D (5 bases). Trimming pared 8 bases from V and 7 bases from J, leaving 8 bases between. Germline V gives CDR1 KGHDR, CDR2 SFDVKD. The CDR3 has 11 amino acids. The CDR3 here is CATTSGNEQFF. The DNA of the CDR3 is TGTGCCACCACAAGCGGTAATGAGCAGTTCTTC.

The gene calls are TRBV29-1 and TRBJ1-1; D remains unclear. Looked up from germline, CDR1 is SQVTM and CDR2 is ANQGSEA. The V and J ends lost 6 bases and 4 bases respectively, with 12 bases between them. This CDR3 has 12 residues. The CDR3 DNA follows: TGCAGCGTCTCACAGTCGTCCACTGAAGCTTTCTTT. Its translation: CSVSQSSTEAFF.

This clonotype was seen only a few times. This sequence joins TRBV6-2 or TRBV6-3 and TRBJ1-2, with unresolved D. This CDR3 region has 14 residues. The germline gives CDR1 MNHEY, CDR2 SVGEGT. Trimming took 0 bases from V and 8 from J, leaving 13 bases between them. The CDR3 DNA follows: TGTGCCAGCAGTTACTCCTCCGGAACAACCGGCTACACCTTC. This encodes CASSYSSGTTGYTF.

The J gene is TRBJ1-1, the V gene TRBV11-2; a possible D gene is TRBD1 (5 bases). Trimming removed 1 base at V and 0 bases at J, with 18 bases between. The CDR3 extends over 18 amino acids. CDR1 SGHAT and CDR2 FQNNGV come from the germline V gene. The CDR3 sequence: CASSLVHMIGTVNTEAFF. As DNA, the CDR3 is TGTGCCAGCAGCTTAGTACATATGATTGGGACGGTGAACACTGAAGCTTTCTTT.

The chain links TRBV5-1 to TRBJ2-3, with TRBD2 matching over 15 bases. The junction had 5 bases not matched to a gene; V was cut back by 0 bases and J by 3 bases. This CDR3 is built from 18 residues. In germline, CDR1 is SGHRS, CDR2 YFSETQ. CDR3 residues: CASSLAGLAGGGTDTQYF. For the CDR3, the DNA is TGCGCCAGCAGCTTGGCGGGACTAGCGGGAGGAGGAACAGATACGCAGTATTTT. Using reference TRBV5-1 and TRBJ2-3 for the parts outside the CDR3, the full variable domain is KAGVTQTPRYLIKTRGQQVTLSCSPISGHRSVSWYQQTPGQGLQFLFEYFSETQRNKGNFPGRFSGRQFSNSRSEMNVSTLELGDSALYLCASSLAGLAGGGTDTQYFGPGTRLTVL.

This clonotype was observed a few times. The chain is built from TRBV5-1 and TRBJ2-1; D call uncertain. Germline CDR1 is SGHRS and CDR2 is YFSETQ. Trimming took 0 bases from V and 0 from J, leaving 10 bases between them. The CDR3 is 16 amino acids. Written as DNA, the CDR3 is TGCGCCAGCAGCTTGGCGGCGGAAAGCTCCTACAATGAGCAGTTCTTC. It codes for CASSLAAESSYNEQFF.

This clonotype was counted once. The J gene is TRBJ2-1, the V gene TRBV28; D is possibly TRBD2 (5 bases). The CDR3 is made up of 11 amino acids. The ends were cut back, 4 bases at V and 13 bases at J, with 11 bases in the middle. Germline values: CDR1 MDHEN, CDR2 SYDVKM. The CDR3 DNA reads as TGTGCCAGCAGTTCGACTATGACACAGTTCTTC. Residues: CASSSTMTQFF.